Listed below are T cell receptor beta chains from one sample, sequenced in a study of human T cells and chemical hapten exposure. TCRdb reprocessed the RACE reads via MiXCR and lists one record per CDR3 protein. The sample lists around 110,000 distinct CDR3 sequences; roughly an eighth were seen once. The material sequenced was whole blood, taken in connection with sensitization to the hapten diphenylcyclopropenone (DPC). These receptors all come from a woman between 45 and 65 years old with alopecia areata. Some clones in this sample may be carry-over from other donors' samples. The CDR3 runs from the conserved cysteine through the conserved F or W. The D gene is left open where the match is weak. Clone sizes are given selectively: once, few, many, or a class where the clone is expanded.

cdr3_length j_call v_call clone_size d_call cdr3_nt cdr3_aa
15 TRBJ2-7 TRBV5-1 - - TGCGCCAGCAGCTTAAACACGGGGGAGACCTACGAGCAGTACTTC CASSLNTGETYEQYF
15 TRBJ2-1 TRBV4-1 many TRBD1 TGCGCCAGCAGCCATAAGGACAGGGAGAACAATGAGCAGTTCTTC CASSHKDRENNEQFF
11 TRBJ2-5 TRBV29-1 once - TGCAGCGGGGGCAGACATGAGACCCAGTACTTC CSGGRHETQYF
15 TRBJ1-5 TRBV6-2/TRBV6-3 many - TGTGCCAGCAGTTCCCGGGGAAAGATCGGGCAGCCCCAGCATTTT CASSSRGKIGQPQHF
14 TRBJ2-3 TRBV29-1 many TRBD2 TGCAGCGTTGTGGCGGGAGAAGTACGCGATACGCAGTATTTT CSVVAGEVRDTQYF
15 TRBJ1-2 TRBV12-3/TRBV12-4 - TRBD1 TGTGCCAGCAGGTTACGGACAGGGCCTGACTATGGCTACACCTTC CASRLRTGPDYGYTF
16 TRBJ2-3 TRBV7-9 few - TGTGCCAGCAGCCCCCCTACCCCCACTGGCACAGATACGCAGTATTTT CASSPPTPTGTDTQYF
13 TRBJ2-3 TRBV12-3/TRBV12-4 once - TGTGCCAGCAGTTCGACAGTAACAGATACGCAGTATTTT CASSSTVTDTQYF
16 TRBJ2-5 TRBV4-1 - TRBD2 TGCGCCAGCAGCCAAGGGACTAGCGGGAGATCAGAGACCCAGTACTTC CASSQGTSGRSETQYF
16 TRBJ2-5 TRBV20-1 few TRBD2 TGCAGTGCTAGGACTAGCGGGAGGGCCCTCGGAGAGACCCAGTACTTC CSARTSGRALGETQYF
17 TRBJ2-1 TRBV27 few - TGTGCCAGCAGTCCCTCCAGACTGGGATTATCCTACAATGAGCAGTTCTTC CASSPSRLGLSYNEQFF
13 TRBJ2-4 TRBV28 few - TGTGCCAGCAGTTTATCCGACAAAAACATTCAGTACTTC CASSLSDKNIQYF
11 TRBJ2-7 TRBV11-2 - - TGTGCCAGCAGCCCGGCCCACGAGCAGTACTTC CASSPAHEQYF
14 TRBJ2-5 TRBV12-3/TRBV12-4 - - TGTGCCAGCAGTTTTGGACAGTTCCAAGAGACCCAGTACTTC CASSFGQFQETQYF
14 TRBJ2-7 TRBV12-3/TRBV12-4 - - TGTGCCAGCAGTTTAGTTCAGACTACCTACGAGCAGTACTTC CASSLVQTTYEQYF
12 TRBJ2-3 TRBV3-1 many - TGTGCCAGCAGCCACGAAGGGCAAGGGCCGAATTTT CASSHEGQGPNF
15 TRBJ2-7 TRBV19 - TRBD1 TGTGCCAGTAGTGATCCCGGGACAGGAACCTACGAGCAGTACTTC CASSDPGTGTYEQYF
16 TRBJ1-5 TRBV6-1 - TRBD1 TGTGCCAGCAGCCGAAGAGACAGGGGAGTTAATCAGCCCCAGCATTTT CASSRRDRGVNQPQHF
12 TRBJ2-7 TRBV6-5 - - TGTGCCAGCAGGGACTCGCTCTACGAGCAGTACTTC CASRDSLYEQYF
15 TRBJ2-5 TRBV5-1 once TRBD1 TGCGCCAGCAGCTCAGGACAGGGGCGGCAAGAGACCCAGTACTTC CASSSGQGRQETQYF
16 TRBJ2-1 TRBV7-9 - TRBD2 TGTGCCAGCAGCTTAGGTAGCGGGAGGATTAACAATGAGCAGTTCTTC CASSLGSGRINNEQFF